Listed here are 14 T cell receptor beta chains from one sample, sequenced in a study of beta chain features in type 1 diabetes. As every portion of the isolated RNA was reverse transcribed, the sequencing read expressed TCRB transcripts. Clones were read by immunoSEQ multiplex PCR, and TCRdb kept only the in-frame ones, dropping some. Counted here are some 400,000 clones, more than 13% occurring once; the ten biggest clones make up approximately 0.02%. The source material was naive CD4+ T cells from blood. The receptors stem from a woman aged 18 to 35 in good health.

The V call is TRBV25-1, the J call TRBJ2-2, with D unclear. Per the germline V gene, CDR1 is MGHDK and CDR2 is SYGVNS. This CDR3 comprises 14 residues. V was clipped by 2 bases and J by 0 bases, with 4 bases between them. In nucleotides, the CDR3 is TGTGCCAGCAGTGAAGGAGCGAACACCGGGGAGCTGTTTTTT. This sequence encodes CASSEGANTGELFF.

This clone was counted a few times. The chain has TRBV5-1 and TRBJ2-7; 7 nucleotides align to TRBD1. This CDR3 region has 14 residues. V shed 3 bases, J shed 3 bases, and the junction held 6 bases outside the gene matches. Germline CDR1 reads SGHRS; CDR2 reads YFSETQ. The CDR3 protein is CASSWTGADYEQYF. CDR3 in DNA: TGCGCCAGCAGCTGGACAGGAGCAGACTACGAGCAGTACTTC.

The genes are TRBV7-6 and TRBJ2-3; 7 nucleotides line up with TRBD1. V lost 5 bases to trimming and J lost 4 bases; unmatched junction nucleotides: 6. The CDR3 sequence is 14 residues long. Germline CDR1 reads SGHVS; CDR2 reads FNYEAQ. Written as DNA, the CDR3 is TGTGCCAGCAGCCCCAGACAGGGATCAGATACGCAGTATTTT. Translated, it gives CASSPRQGSDTQYF.

This clone was seen only a few times. This chain links TRBV5-1 with TRBJ2-5; tentatively, D is TRBD2 (6 bases). V lost 0 bases and J 1 base, leaving 10 bases between the germline ends. There are 15 residues in the CDR3. Looked up from germline, CDR1 is SGHRS and CDR2 is YFSETQ. CDR3 in amino acids: CASSLAPGSQETQYF. The DNA of the CDR3 is TGCGCCAGCAGCTTGGCCCCCGGGAGCCAAGAGACCCAGTACTTC.

V usage is TRBV23-1 and J usage is TRBJ1-3, with D unresolved. TRBV23-1 is an ORF for which the function is uncertain. Between the trimmed V and J ends, which lost 2 bases and 0 bases, there was a span of 8 bases. The CDR3 is 15 amino acids. CDR3 nucleotides: TGCGCCAGCAGTCAAGGCCGGGTCTCTGGAAACACCATATATTTT. This encodes CASSQGRVSGNTIYF.

This sequence joins TRBV29-1 and TRBJ2-3; TRBD2 matches 7 bases. The CDR3 contains 14 residues. V trimming: 7 bases; J trimming: 5 bases; junction bases outside the gene matches: 12. Germline CDR1 is SQVTM and CDR2 is ANQGSEA. In DNA, the CDR3 is TGCAGCGACAGTGAGCGGGGATGGGGAGATACGCAGTATTTT. Translating gives CSDSERGWGDTQYF.

This clone was seen a few times. The V and J genes are TRBV28 and TRBJ2-6, with a possible D match to TRBD1 (5 bases). The CDR3 covers 16 residues. Trimming removed 4 bases at V and 0 bases at J, with 10 bases between. Germline-derived CDR1 and CDR2 are MDHEN and SYDVKM. CDR3 in DNA: TGTGCCAGCAGTTGGTCAGGGCCCTCTGGGGCCAACGTCCTGACTTTC. This codes for CASSWSGPSGANVLTF.

This clone occurred a few times. The chain carries TRBV11-2 and TRBJ2-1, with 7 bases aligning to TRBD2. There are 15 residues in the CDR3. Germline V gene data show CDR1 as SGHAT and CDR2 as FQNNGV. The V gene end was trimmed by 4 bases and the J gene end by 4 bases; junction bases not matched to a gene: 7. The CDR3 protein is CASSYRDYRYNEQFF. The DNA for the CDR3 is TGTGCCAGCAGCTACCGGGACTACCGATACAATGAGCAGTTCTTC.

This clone was detected only a few times. The CDR3 spells CSVDTTGRGGYTF. The CDR3 DNA is TGCAGCGTGGATACGACAGGGCGGGGTGGCTACACCTTC. The chain recombines TRBV29-1 with TRBJ1-2; 7 bases fit TRBD1. CDR1 and CDR2 from the germline V gene are SQVTM and ANQGSEA. This CDR3 has 13 amino acids. V lost 6 bases and J lost 7; bases outside the gene matches: 11.

This clone was seen more than once but under ten times. CDR3 nucleotide sequence: TGCGCCAGCAGCTTGGGGCGGAGCACAGATACGCAGTATTTT. Amino acid sequence: CASSLGRSTDTQYF. The gene calls are TRBV5-1 and TRBJ2-3; D is uncertain. V was clipped by 0 bases and J by 0 bases, with 5 bases between them. This CDR3 is built from 14 residues. Germline V gene lookup returns CDR1 SGHRS and CDR2 YFSETQ.

The rearrangement uses TRBV12-5 and TRBJ2-2, with 8 positions matching TRBD2. The CDR3 covers 15 residues. Germline V gene data show CDR1 as LGHNT and CDR2 as FRNRAP. Trimming at V came to 4 bases and at J to 4 bases, leaving 5 bases not matched to a gene. CDR3 nucleotides: TGTGCTAGTGGTTCCTCAGCGGGAGTCACCGGGGAGCTGTTTTTT. Encoded protein: CASGSSAGVTGELFF.

This chain connects TRBV7-6 to TRBJ2-1; 16 bases map to TRBD2. Germline CDR1 and CDR2: SGHVS and FNYEAQ. The CDR3 is made up of 20 amino acids. Trimming cost V 5 bases and J 7 bases; bases outside gene matches: 17. This chain's CDR3 is CASSGAPGLAGGSPFNEQFF. CDR3 nucleotides: TGTGCCAGCAGCGGGGCCCCGGGACTAGCGGGAGGGTCCCCCTTTAATGAGCAGTTCTTC.

This clone was recorded a few times. V is TRBV6-1 and J is TRBJ1-4; no definite D call. The CDR3 has 14 amino acids. Trimming removed 6 bases at V and 3 bases at J, with 11 bases between. The germline gives CDR1 MNHNS, CDR2 SASEGT. CDR3 residues: CASRSRRSNEKLFF. CDR3 DNA sequence: TGTGCCAGCAGGTCTCGTAGATCTAATGAAAAACTGTTTTTT.

This clone was counted a few times. This sequence joins TRBV29-1 and TRBJ2-7; TRBD2 matches 12 bases. V trimming: 7 bases; J trimming: 2 bases; junction bases outside the gene matches: 3. CDR1 and CDR2 (germline): SQVTM, ANQGSEA. The CDR3 totals 13 residues. The CDR3 DNA follows: TGCAGCGCTGGACTAGCGGGACCCTACGAGCAGTACTTC. Protein: CSAGLAGPYEQYF.